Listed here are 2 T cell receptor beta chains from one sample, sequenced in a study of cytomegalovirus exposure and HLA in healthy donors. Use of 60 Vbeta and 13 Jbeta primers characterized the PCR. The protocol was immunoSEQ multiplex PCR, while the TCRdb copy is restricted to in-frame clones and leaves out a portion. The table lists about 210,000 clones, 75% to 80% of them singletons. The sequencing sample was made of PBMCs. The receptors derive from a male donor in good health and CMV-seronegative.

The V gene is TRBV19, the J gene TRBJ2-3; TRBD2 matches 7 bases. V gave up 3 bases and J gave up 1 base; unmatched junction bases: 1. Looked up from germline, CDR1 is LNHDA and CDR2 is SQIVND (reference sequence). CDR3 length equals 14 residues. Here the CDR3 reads CASSITSGTDTQYF. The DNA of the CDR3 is TGTGCCAGTAGTATCACTAGCGGCACAGATACGCAGTATTTT.

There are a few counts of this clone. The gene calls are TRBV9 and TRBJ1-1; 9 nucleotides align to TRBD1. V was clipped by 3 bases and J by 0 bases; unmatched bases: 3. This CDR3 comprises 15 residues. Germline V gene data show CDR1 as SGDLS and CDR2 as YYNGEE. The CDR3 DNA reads TGTGCCAGCAGCGGGACAGGGGCCATGAACACTGAAGCTTTCTTT. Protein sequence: CASSGTGAMNTEAFF. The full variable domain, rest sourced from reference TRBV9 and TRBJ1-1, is DSGVTQTPKHLITATGQRVTLRCSPRSGDLSVYWYQQSLDQGLQFLIQYYNGEERAKGNILERFSAQQFPDLHSELNLSSLELGDSALYFCASSGTGAMNTEAFFGQGTRLTVV.